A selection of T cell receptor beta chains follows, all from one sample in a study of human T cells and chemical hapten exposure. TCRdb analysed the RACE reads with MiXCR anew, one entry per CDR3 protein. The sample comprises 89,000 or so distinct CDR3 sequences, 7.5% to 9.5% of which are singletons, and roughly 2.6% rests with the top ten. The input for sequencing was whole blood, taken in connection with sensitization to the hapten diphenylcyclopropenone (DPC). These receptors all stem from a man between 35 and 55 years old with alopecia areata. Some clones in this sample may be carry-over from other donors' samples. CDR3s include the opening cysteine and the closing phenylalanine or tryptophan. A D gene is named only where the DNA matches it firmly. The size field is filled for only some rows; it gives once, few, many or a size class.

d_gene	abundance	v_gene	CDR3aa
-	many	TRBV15	CATSRGTKANTGELFF
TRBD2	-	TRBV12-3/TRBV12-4	CASSFIAGGPRELFF
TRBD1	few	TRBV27	CASSPDRGSNEQFF
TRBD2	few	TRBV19	CASSMGRELDTQYF
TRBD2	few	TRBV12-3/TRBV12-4	CASSLPTSGLNEQFF
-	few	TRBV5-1	CASGGPYDGERTDTQYF
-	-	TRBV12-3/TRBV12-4	CASSADTGANVLTF
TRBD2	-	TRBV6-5	CASSTPRLAGGPTEQFF
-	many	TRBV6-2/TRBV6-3	CASSYPGRSGGTEAFF
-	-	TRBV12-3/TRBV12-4	CASSQERGGYGYTF
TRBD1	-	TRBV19	CASSPDRAGYEQYF
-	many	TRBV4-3	CASSQVRSNTEAFF
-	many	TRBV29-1	CSVAGGQDGDTDTQYF
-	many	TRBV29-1	CSVETGVGNTIYF
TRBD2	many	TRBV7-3	CASSLGLAGADEQFF
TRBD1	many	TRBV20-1	CSARRDRSYGYTF
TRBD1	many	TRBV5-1	CASSSTGGGRYGYTF
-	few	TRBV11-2	CASSLSGVNYGYTF
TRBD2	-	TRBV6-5	CASSSAGLKYNEQFF
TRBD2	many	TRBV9	CASSVGRLAGVADTQYF
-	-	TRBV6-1	CASRLGGTSYEQYF
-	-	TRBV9	CASSVEGKGNTIYF
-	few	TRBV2	CASSGERYSETQYF
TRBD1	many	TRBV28	CASTGPRTGGADTQYF
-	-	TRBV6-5	CASSQSGRGIQYF
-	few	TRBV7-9	CASRHFGGANTEAFF
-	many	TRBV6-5	CASSLGKVNSPLHF